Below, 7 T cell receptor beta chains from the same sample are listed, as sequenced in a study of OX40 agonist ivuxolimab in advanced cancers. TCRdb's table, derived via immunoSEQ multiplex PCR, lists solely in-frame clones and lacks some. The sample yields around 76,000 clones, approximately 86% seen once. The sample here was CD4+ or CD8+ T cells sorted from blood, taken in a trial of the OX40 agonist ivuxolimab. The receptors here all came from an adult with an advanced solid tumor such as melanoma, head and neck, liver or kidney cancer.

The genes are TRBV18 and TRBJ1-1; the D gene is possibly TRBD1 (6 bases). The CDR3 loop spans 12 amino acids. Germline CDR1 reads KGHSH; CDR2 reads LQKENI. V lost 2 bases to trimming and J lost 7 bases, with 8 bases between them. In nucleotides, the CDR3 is TGTGCCAGCTCACCAAAGGGGGGTGAAGCTTTCTTT. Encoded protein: CASSPKGGEAFF. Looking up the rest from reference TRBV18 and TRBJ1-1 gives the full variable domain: NAGVMQNPRHLVRRRGQEARLRCSPMKGHSHVYWYRQLPEEGLKFMVYLQKENIIDESGMPKERFSAEFPKEGPSILRIQQVVRGDSAAYFCASSPKGGEAFFGQGTRLTVV.

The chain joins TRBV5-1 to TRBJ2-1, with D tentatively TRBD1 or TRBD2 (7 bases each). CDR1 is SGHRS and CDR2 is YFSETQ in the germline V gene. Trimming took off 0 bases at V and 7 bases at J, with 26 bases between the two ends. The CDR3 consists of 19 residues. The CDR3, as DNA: TGCGCCAGCAGCTTGGAAGTGCTTGTTCGGCAGGGGGAGGGGAATGAGCAGTTCTTC. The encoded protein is CASSLEVLVRQGEGNEQFF.

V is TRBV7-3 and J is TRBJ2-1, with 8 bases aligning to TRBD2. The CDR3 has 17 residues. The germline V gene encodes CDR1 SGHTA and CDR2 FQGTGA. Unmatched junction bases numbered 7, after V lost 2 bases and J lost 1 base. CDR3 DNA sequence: TGTGCCAGCAGCTTAGCTTTGAGCGGGGGATCCTACAATGAGCAGTTCTTC. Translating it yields CASSLALSGGSYNEQFF. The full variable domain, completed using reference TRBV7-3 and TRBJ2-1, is GAGVSQTPSNKVTEKGKYVELRCDPISGHTALYWYRQSLGQGPEFLIYFQGTGAADDSGLPNDRFFAVRPEGSVSTLKIQRTERGDSAVYLCASSLALSGGSYNEQFFGPGTRLTVL.

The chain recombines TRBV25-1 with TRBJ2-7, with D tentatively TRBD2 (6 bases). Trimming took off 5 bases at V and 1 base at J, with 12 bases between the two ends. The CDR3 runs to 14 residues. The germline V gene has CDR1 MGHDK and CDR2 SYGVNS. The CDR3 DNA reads TGTGCCAGCAGTCCGCGGGACGGTTCCTACGAGCAGTACTTC. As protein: CASSPRDGSYEQYF.

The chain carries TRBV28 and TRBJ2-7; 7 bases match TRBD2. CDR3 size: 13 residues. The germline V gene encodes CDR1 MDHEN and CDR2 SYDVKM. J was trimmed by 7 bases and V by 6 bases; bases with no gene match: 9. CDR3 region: CASRESKAGEQYF. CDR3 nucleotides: TGTGCCAGCAGGGAGTCCAAAGCGGGAGAGCAGTACTTC.

The CDR3 sequence is CASSLGISSGNYEQYF. The CDR3 nucleotides read TGTGCCAGCAGCTTAGGGATCTCTAGCGGGAACTACGAGCAGTACTTC. The gene calls are TRBV7-2 and TRBJ2-7, with 9 bases aligning to TRBD2. The CDR3 sequence is 16 residues long. Per germline, CDR1 SGHTA and CDR2 FQGNSA. The ends lost 1 base at V and 3 bases at J; junction bases unmatched: 7.

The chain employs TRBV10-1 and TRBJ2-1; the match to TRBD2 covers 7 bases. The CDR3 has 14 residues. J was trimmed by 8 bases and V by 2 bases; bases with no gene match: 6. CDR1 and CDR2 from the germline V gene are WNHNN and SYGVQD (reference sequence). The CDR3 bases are TGCGCCAGCAGTGAGCTAGCGGAGAGGGATGAGCAGTTCTTC. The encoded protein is CASSELAERDEQFF.